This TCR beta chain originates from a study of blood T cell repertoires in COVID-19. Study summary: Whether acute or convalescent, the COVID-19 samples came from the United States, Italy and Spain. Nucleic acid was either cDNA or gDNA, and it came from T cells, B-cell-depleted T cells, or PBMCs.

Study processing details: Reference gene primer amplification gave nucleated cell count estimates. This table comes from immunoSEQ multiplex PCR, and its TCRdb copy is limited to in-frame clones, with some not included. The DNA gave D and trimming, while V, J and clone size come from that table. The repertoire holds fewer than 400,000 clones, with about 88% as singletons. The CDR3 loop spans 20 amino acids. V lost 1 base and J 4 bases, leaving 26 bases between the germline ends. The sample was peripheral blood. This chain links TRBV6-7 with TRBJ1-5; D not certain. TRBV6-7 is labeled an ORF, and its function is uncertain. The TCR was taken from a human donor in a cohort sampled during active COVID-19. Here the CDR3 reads CASSYLARGQAEQGNQPQHF. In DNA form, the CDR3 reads TGTGCCAGCAGTTACTTAGCCAGAGGGCAAGCAGAGCAAGGGAATCAGCCCCAGCATTTT.